These T cell receptor beta chains were read from a single sample in a study of T cell responses to AZD1222 COVID-19 vaccine. TCRdb's copy holds only in-frame clones and misses some; the assay was immunoSEQ multiplex PCR. Among fewer than 300,000 clones listed, approximately 93% were seen once. The sample consisted of peripheral blood, taken on day 0 of AZD1222 vaccination. Receptors were obtained from an adult in good health. Both conserved end residues are trimmed from each CDR3. A D gene is named only where the DNA matches it firmly.

.,TRBJ1-6,TRBV7-8,ASSLGGPSRYNSPLH
.,TRBJ1-2,TRBV15,ATSSKQGEWNYGYT
.,TRBJ2-4,TRBV24-1,ATSDPYTGPGNIQY
.,TRBJ1-1,TRBV10-3,AISVSGWGGRNTEAF
.,TRBJ1-1,TRBV7-6,ASSPNRNTEAF
TRBD1,TRBJ1-6,TRBV28,ASSLGGQGMGRSPLH
TRBD1,TRBJ1-6,TRBV6-6,ASRRTGLNSPLH
.,TRBJ1-2,TRBV19,ASSMSPGDYGYT
.,TRBJ1-6,TRBV15,ATSFAQVGNSPLH
.,TRBJ1-4,TRBV5-1,ASSLAYRSLNEKLF
.,TRBJ1-6,TRBV4-2,ASSPRNSPLH
.,TRBJ1-1,TRBV3-1/TRBV3-2,ASTREGYGTEAF
.,TRBJ1-2,TRBV2,ASSERRNYGYT
.,TRBJ1-1,TRBV19,ASSIFRSDGLGAEAF
.,TRBJ1-4,TRBV10-3,AISAKFATNEKLF
TRBD2,TRBJ2-7,TRBV5-4,ASSLPSGRGQQYEQY
.,TRBJ2-1,TRBV6-6,ASGGGV
.,TRBJ1-1,TRBV4-2,ASSQDRAGDTEAF
.,TRBJ1-1,TRBV7-3,ASSLKAVGLNTEAF
TRBD2,TRBJ2-3,TRBV2,ASSLAGGSTDTQY
.,TRBJ1-5,TRBV28,ASSLYAGQSRNQPQH
TRBD2,TRBJ2-7,TRBV4-3,ASSQQTSGRLTTYEQY
.,TRBJ1-3,TRBV7-9,ASSPRYAGNTIY
.,TRBJ2-5,TRBV7-9,ASSSRSEGQETQY
.,TRBJ1-5,TRBV21-1,ASSIPGPFPNQPQH
.,TRBJ2-5,TRBV5-1,ASSPGEGTPTSQY
.,TRBJ1-1,TRBV30,AWSVPRGANTEAF
.,TRBJ2-2,TRBV5-1,ASSFPGGNANTGELF
.,TRBJ1-2,TRBV16,ASSQSAGASLGYT
.,TRBJ2-1,TRBV19,ATTAAGMGQF
.,TRBJ2-3,TRBV18,ASSGRWGTGDTQY
.,TRBJ2-7,TRBV11-1,ASSLDRGGEQY
.,TRBJ1-5,TRBV7-2,ASTWGGNQPQH